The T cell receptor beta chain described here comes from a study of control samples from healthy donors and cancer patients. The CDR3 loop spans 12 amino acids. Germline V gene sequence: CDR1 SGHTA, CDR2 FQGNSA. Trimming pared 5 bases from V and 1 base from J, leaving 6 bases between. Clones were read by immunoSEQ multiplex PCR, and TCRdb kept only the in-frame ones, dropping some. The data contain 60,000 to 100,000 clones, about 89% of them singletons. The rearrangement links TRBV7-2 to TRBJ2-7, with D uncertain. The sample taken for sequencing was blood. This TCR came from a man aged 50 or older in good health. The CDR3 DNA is TGTGCCAGCAGCAGCAGGTCCTACGAGCAGTACTTC. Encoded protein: CASSSRSYEQYF.